This passage covers 32 T cell receptor beta chains from one sample sequenced in a study of T-cell memory formation after mild COVID-19. TCRdb ran MiXCR on the 5' RACE reads and lists one entry per CDR3 protein. The sample shows 240,000 or so distinct CDR3 sequences, around a tenth of them seen only once. Input material: PBMCs or a T cell subset sorted from them (not recorded which). Receptor source: a man aged 18 to 29 who had mild COVID-19 (a few samples of this study predate the infection). Cell type and time point are not known.

This clonotype was counted at least ten times. This chain links TRBV5-1 with TRBJ2-5; the D gene is possibly TRBD1 (5 bases). This CDR3 contains 13 residues. Trimming took off 4 bases at V and 5 bases at J, with 12 bases between the two ends. In germline, CDR1 is SGHRS, CDR2 YFSETQ. The CDR3 here is CASSNQGSETQYF. In nucleotides, the CDR3 is TGCGCCAGCAGCAATCAGGGATCGGAGACCCAGTACTTC.

The V call is TRBV7-2, the J call TRBJ2-3; D might be TRBD1 or TRBD2, each matching 5 bases. V dropped 1 base and J dropped 2 bases, with 13 bases sitting between them. The CDR3 length is 16 residues. Germline lookup yields CDR1 SGHTA and CDR2 FQGNSA. In DNA, the CDR3 is TGTGCCAGCAGCTTAGGGGGGTCGTTCATCACAGATACGCAGTATTTT. Translation gives CASSLGGSFITDTQYF.

The chain links TRBV6-5 to TRBJ1-2; tentatively, D is TRBD1 (6 bases). The CDR3 totals 16 residues. Trimming removed 6 bases from V and 7 bases from J, with 24 bases in between. Germline CDR1 is MNHEY and CDR2 is SVGAGI. The CDR3 loop reads CASSPQGHQWMGGYTF. The CDR3 DNA follows: TGTGCCAGCAGCCCCCAGGGACACCAGTGGATGGGTGGCTACACCTTC.

This clonotype has just a few counts. V and J are TRBV29-1 and TRBJ1-2; D not resolved. The germline gives CDR1 SQVTM, CDR2 ANQGSEA. Trimming pared 3 bases from V and 11 bases from J, leaving 19 bases between. The CDR3 spans 13 residues. Here the CDR3 reads CSVEVTPISGYTF. Here the CDR3 DNA reads TGCAGCGTTGAGGTGACCCCTATTTCTGGTTACACCTTC.

The chain links TRBV4-2 to TRBJ2-2; D call uncertain. V lost 0 bases to trimming and J lost 0 bases, with 5 bases between them. The CDR3 loop spans 15 amino acids. Per germline, CDR1 LGHNA and CDR2 YNFKEQ. CDR3 sequence: CASSQDNSNTGELFF. In DNA form, the CDR3 reads TGTGCCAGCAGCCAAGATAATTCGAACACCGGGGAGCTGTTTTTT.

The chain links TRBV7-9 to TRBJ1-1; the match to TRBD1 covers 12 bases. The CDR3 loop spans 16 amino acids. From germline, CDR1 is SEHNR and CDR2 FQNEAQ (reference sequence). Trimming removed 5 bases from V and 1 base from J; junction bases left unmatched: 5. The CDR3: CASSRPGQGANTEAFF. As DNA, the CDR3 is TGTGCCAGCAGCCGACCGGGACAGGGGGCGAACACTGAAGCTTTCTTT.

This clonotype was counted only a few times. V is TRBV24-1 and J is TRBJ1-5; D gene uncertain. This CDR3 region has 14 residues. Germline V gives CDR1 KGHDR, CDR2 SFDVKD. V dropped 7 bases and J dropped 8 bases, with 17 bases sitting between them. DNA for the CDR3: TGTGCCACCAGCTCTGAGGCCAGGCGGGAGCCCCAGCATTTT. Translating it yields CATSSEARREPQHF.

This chain links TRBV6-6 with TRBJ2-7, with 8 nucleotides matching TRBD2. This CDR3 has 16 amino acids. Trimming took 6 bases from V and 6 from J; bases not matched to a gene: 16. The germline gives CDR1 MNHNY, CDR2 SVGAGI (reference sequence). CDR3 residues: CASSPPGGAARGEQYF. The CDR3 coding sequence is TGTGCCAGCAGCCCCCCGGGGGGGGCTGCCCGGGGCGAGCAGTACTTC.

This clonotype was detected only a few times. The rearrangement joins TRBV12-3 or TRBV12-4 to TRBJ1-1, with 7 nucleotides matching TRBD1. CDR3 size: 18 residues. V shed 4 bases, J shed 0 bases, and the junction held 14 bases outside the gene matches. In DNA, the CDR3 is TGTGCCAGCAGTTCAACAGGGGCGAGGGCCCCAGTGAACACTGAAGCTTTCTTT. As protein: CASSSTGARAPVNTEAFF.

This clonotype was seen a few times. The V call is TRBV5-4, the J call TRBJ2-7; a possible D gene is TRBD1 (5 bases). The V and J ends lost 3 bases and 6 bases respectively, with 13 bases between them. Germline assignment: CDR1 SGHNT and CDR2 YYREEE (reference sequence). This CDR3 is 13 amino acids long. CDR3 nucleotides: TGTGCCAGCAGCTACCAAAGGGGTGGCGAGCAGTACTTC. This encodes CASSYQRGGEQYF.

The V call is TRBV20-1, the J call TRBJ1-6; perhaps TRBD1 as D (6 bases). With 8 bases removed from V and 8 bases from J, the gap between germline ends came to 13 bases. The CDR3 has 12 amino acids. The V gene's germline CDR1 is DFQATT and CDR2 SNEGSKA (reference sequence). The CDR3 coding sequence is TGCAGTCCACAGGGAATGGATTCACCCCTCCACTTT. Its protein is CSPQGMDSPLHF.

This clonotype was counted only a few times. The rearrangement joins TRBV3-1 to TRBJ2-5, with TRBD2 as a possible D gene (5 bases). CDR1 and CDR2 (germline): LGHDT, YNNKEL (reference sequence). The CDR3 contains 14 residues. The V end was cut by 1 base, the J end by 5 bases, with 11 bases between. CDR3 residues: CASSQGAGQETQYF. As DNA, the CDR3 is TGTGCCAGCAGCCAAGGTGCGGGTCAGGAGACCCAGTACTTC.

This clonotype appeared a few times. The CDR3 bases are TGCGCCAGCAGTGACCAGACTAGCGGGGTTGATACGCAGTATTTT. This gives the protein CASSDQTSGVDTQYF. The chain couples TRBV10-1 to TRBJ2-3; the match to TRBD2 covers 11 bases. Losses at the gene ends were 3 bases for V and 6 bases for J; bases not matched to a gene: 5. The CDR3 is made up of 15 amino acids. Germline CDR1 is WNHNN and CDR2 is SYGVQD (reference sequence).

This clonotype was picked up a small number of times. The V call is TRBV12-3 or TRBV12-4, the J call TRBJ2-1; TRBD1 aligns across 7 bases. V lost 3 bases, J lost 15 bases, and 5 bases stayed unmatched. The CDR3 extends over 11 amino acids. CDR3 in DNA: TGTGCCAGCAGTTTGTCAGGGGGTTTGTTCTTC. It yields the protein CASSLSGGLFF.

This clonotype was seen ten or more times. The chain employs TRBV7-9 and TRBJ2-2; 7 bases align to TRBD1. With 5 bases clipped from V and 2 bases from J, the junction kept 17 bases outside the gene matches. The CDR3 loop spans 19 amino acids. The germline gives CDR1 SEHNR, CDR2 FQNEAQ (reference sequence). The CDR3 region has the DNA TGTGCCAGCAGCGTCAGACCCGGGGACAGCGGTCCAAACACCGGGGAGCTGTTTTTT. Translated: CASSVRPGDSGPNTGELFF. The variable domain in full, with the rest retrieved from reference TRBV7-9 and TRBJ2-2, is DTGVSQNPRHKITKRGQNVTFRCDPISEHNRLYWYRQTLGQGPEFLTYFQNEAQLEKSRLLSDRFSAERPKGSFSTLEIQRTEQGDSAMYLCASSVRPGDSGPNTGELFFGEGSRLTVL.

The chain carries TRBV4-1 and TRBJ2-7; D possibly uses TRBD1 or TRBD2 (7 bases each). Germline-derived CDR1 and CDR2 are MGHRA and YSYEKL. The V end lost 1 base, the J end lost 4 bases, and 11 bases lay between the germline ends. This CDR3 is 14 amino acids long. The CDR3 region has the DNA TGCGCCAGCAGCCAAGCCAGGGGGGGATACGAGCAGTACGTC. This sequence encodes CASSQARGGYEQYV.

This clonotype was observed at least ten times. The chain links TRBV11-2 to TRBJ2-3, with D possibly TRBD1 on 5 matching bases. Germline CDR1 is SGHAT and CDR2 is FQNNGV. Trimming took 4 bases from V and 5 from J, leaving 7 bases between them. This CDR3 is built from 12 residues. CDR3 loop: CASSSRGDTQYF. In DNA, the CDR3 is TGTGCCAGCAGCTCAAGGGGAGATACGCAGTATTTT.

The chain combines TRBV7-2 with TRBJ2-7; 9 bases line up with TRBD2. J gave up 2 bases and V 2 bases, and 4 bases lay outside the gene matches. The CDR3 extends over 15 amino acids. The V gene's germline CDR1 is SGHTA and CDR2 FQGNSA. The CDR3 DNA is TGTGCCAGCAGCTTATTTAGCGGGGGAACCTACGAGCAGTACGTC. Translated, it gives CASSLFSGGTYEQYV.

This clonotype was seen only a few times. V usage is TRBV10-3 and J usage is TRBJ2-7; no clear D gene. Germline assignment: CDR1 ENHRY and CDR2 SYGVKD. The CDR3 covers 12 residues. V was trimmed by 6 bases and J by 0 bases, leaving 6 bases between them. The CDR3 region is CAIRGSSYEQYF. CDR3 nucleotide sequence: TGTGCCATCAGGGGTAGCTCCTACGAGCAGTACTTC.

This clonotype was counted a few times. The genes are TRBV4-1 and TRBJ2-3; 11 bases fit TRBD1. CDR3 length equals 18 residues. CDR1 MGHRA and CDR2 YSYEKL come from the germline V gene. The ends lost 2 bases at V and 4 bases at J; junction bases unmatched: 11. The CDR3: CASSQSPDRGLRADTQYF. In DNA, the CDR3 is TGCGCCAGCAGCCAATCCCCGGACAGGGGGCTTAGAGCAGATACGCAGTATTTT.

This clonotype was counted ten times or more. The chain combines TRBV7-9 with TRBJ1-2, with D hard to call. The CDR3 spans 13 residues. With 5 bases removed from V and 3 bases from J, the gap between germline ends came to 10 bases. Germline loops: CDR1 SEHNR, CDR2 FQNEAQ (reference sequence). Here the CDR3 DNA reads TGTGCCAGCAGCCGCGGGCCCCACTATGGCTACACCTTC. This sequence encodes CASSRGPHYGYTF. Variable domain in full (rest from reference TRBV7-9 and TRBJ1-2): DTGVSQNPRHKITKRGQNVTFRCDPISEHNRLYWYRQTLGQGPEFLTYFQNEAQLEKSRLLSDRFSAERPKGSFSTLEIQRTEQGDSAMYLCASSRGPHYGYTFGSGTRLTVV.

V gene TRBV12-3 or TRBV12-4 combines with J gene TRBJ1-5; D unclear. This CDR3 has 11 residues. Trimming removed 3 bases from V and 9 bases from J, with 6 bases in between. CDR3 protein: CASSFGGPQHF. The CDR3 DNA reads TGTGCCAGCAGTTTTGGAGGGCCCCAGCATTTT.

This clonotype was detected a few times. V is TRBV5-1 and J is TRBJ2-7; 8 nucleotides agree with TRBD1. This CDR3 comprises 16 residues. CDR1 and CDR2 from the germline V gene are SGHRS and YFSETQ. The junction had 9 bases not matched to a gene; V was cut back by 4 bases and J by 0 bases. CDR3 loop: CASSGARQGSSYEQYF. The DNA of the CDR3 is TGCGCCAGCAGCGGAGCCCGACAGGGGAGCTCCTACGAGCAGTACTTC.

The rearrangement joins TRBV11-2 to TRBJ1-6, with 10 nucleotides matching TRBD1. Germline assignment: CDR1 SGHAT and CDR2 FQNNGV. The CDR3 extends over 13 amino acids. Trimming cost V 8 bases and J 10 bases; bases outside gene matches: 5. In DNA, the CDR3 is TGTGCCAGCGGGACAGGGGTTGCCTCACCCCTCCACTTT. Translating it yields CASGTGVASPLHF.

DNA of the CDR3: TGTGCCAGTAGTAGTTCAGGCTCCTACTCTGGGGCCAACGTCCTGACTTTC. This translates into CASSSSGSYSGANVLTF. V gene TRBV19 combines with J gene TRBJ2-6; D remains ambiguous. CDR3 length: 17 amino acids. The germline V gene has CDR1 LNHDA and CDR2 SQIVND (reference sequence). Trimming shortened V by 4 bases and J by 0 bases, and 13 bases separated the two germline ends.

The chain carries TRBV24-1 and TRBJ2-5; the match to TRBD2 covers 8 bases. Germline CDR1 is KGHDR and CDR2 is SFDVKD. After removal of 5 bases from V and 3 bases from J, the junction contained 1 base not matched to a gene. The CDR3 totals 13 residues. The CDR3 is CATSAAGEETQYF. The CDR3 nucleotides read TGTGCCACCAGTGCAGCGGGGGAAGAGACCCAGTACTTC.

This clonotype was seen only a few times. This chain uses TRBV10-1 with TRBJ2-4; no clear D gene. In germline, CDR1 is WNHNN, CDR2 SYGVQD (reference sequence). V lost 3 bases and J lost 7, with 10 bases in between. This CDR3 region has 13 residues. The CDR3 nucleotides read TGCGCCAGCAGTGACTCTCGATCCAACATTCAGTACTTC. It encodes CASSDSRSNIQYF.

This clonotype turned up a few times. The chain employs TRBV9 and TRBJ2-5; D not certain. V was trimmed by 0 bases and J by 4 bases, leaving 10 bases between them. Per the germline V gene, CDR1 is SGDLS and CDR2 is YYNGEE. CDR3 length: 14 amino acids. The DNA for the CDR3 is TGTGCCAGCAGCGTAGTATCTCAAGGAGAGACCCAGTACTTC. It codes for CASSVVSQGETQYF.

This clonotype occurred a few times. This chain links TRBV5-1 with TRBJ2-3, with D possibly being TRBD1 (6 bases). The V end was cut by 0 bases, the J end by 1 base, with 12 bases between. Germline CDR1 and CDR2: SGHRS and YFSETQ. This CDR3 region has 16 residues. As DNA, the CDR3 is TGCGCCAGCAGCTTGGCCAGGGACAAGGGCACAGATACGCAGTATTTT. Protein product: CASSLARDKGTDTQYF.

This clonotype came up a few times. The chain combines TRBV12-3 or TRBV12-4 with TRBJ1-1; D remains ambiguous. V lost 11 bases, J lost 7 bases, and 11 bases lay in between. The CDR3 contains 10 residues. The CDR3 reads CAGNVGEAFF. Here the CDR3 DNA reads TGTGCCGGGAACGTAGGTGAAGCTTTCTTT.

This clonotype turned up a few times. The CDR3 sequence is CSARGTGAREQYF. CDR3 DNA sequence: TGCAGTGCCAGGGGGACAGGGGCGAGGGAGCAGTACTTC. V is TRBV20-1 and J is TRBJ2-7; 10 nucleotides align to TRBD1. V dropped 6 bases and J dropped 7; count of bases not matched to a gene: 9. The CDR3 sequence is 13 residues long. Germline assignment: CDR1 DFQATT and CDR2 SNEGSKA (reference sequence).

By proportion, this clonotype is medium-sized (0.01 to 0.1%). The junction departs from germline at one end; a sequencing error may be responsible. V is TRBV5-1 and J is TRBJ2-3; D is unresolved. This CDR3 has 11 amino acids. The germline gives CDR1 SGHRS, CDR2 YFSETQ. In DNA, the CDR3 is TGTGCCAGCAGTTTAACAGATACGCAGTATTTT. This translates into CASSLTDTQYF.